This T cell receptor (beta chain) is from a study of T cell changes during pregnancy in multiple sclerosis. Profiled with immunoSEQ multiplex PCR; TCRdb holds only in-frame clones, not every one. Of some 94,000 clones listed, roughly nine tenths are singletons. The specimen was peripheral blood, collected in the first trimester of pregnancy. This TCR was sampled from a female donor with multiple sclerosis, enrolled in a pregnancy study.

The CDR3 DNA reads as TGCACCAGCAGCCTAGCGGGAGCATGCAATGAGCAGTTCTTC. It encodes CTSSLAGACNEQFF. This chain uses TRBV1 with TRBJ2-1; the D call in the table, TRBD2, was not verified against the DNA. TRBV1 is a recognized pseudogene. The CDR3 runs 14 residues.